The 25 T cell receptor beta chains below come from one sample, sequenced in a study of T-cell reconstitution after alpha-beta-depleted transplantation in children. The authors prepared the TCRbeta library with unique molecular identifiers. TCRdb re-analysed the PCR reads in MiXCR, keeping a single row per CDR3 protein. The sample includes some 290,000 distinct CDR3 sequences, around 25% seen only once; the top ten take roughly 9.8%. Specimen: PBMCs, mostly from graft donor cells, collected 180 days after TCRalphabeta/CD19-depleted stem cell transplant. The source is a male patient between 5 and 17 years old who had a stem cell transplant for acute lymphoblastic leukemia, so the T cells may come from the graft donor.

In its sample, this clonotype was seen many times. This chain uses TRBV3-1 with TRBJ1-1; 10 bases are a match to TRBD1. V shed 4 bases, J shed 4 bases, and the junction held 6 bases outside the gene matches. From germline, CDR1 is LGHDT and CDR2 YNNKEL (reference sequence). This CDR3 is built from 15 residues. As DNA, the CDR3 is TGTGCCAGCAGCCTCGAACGGACAGGGGGCACTGAAGCTTTCTTT. Its protein is CASSLERTGGTEAFF. The variable domain in full, with the rest retrieved from reference TRBV3-1 and TRBJ1-1, is DTAVSQTPKYLVTQMGNDKSIKCEQNLGHDTMYWYKQDSKKFLKIMFSYNNKELIINETVPNRFSPKSPDKAHLNLHINSLELGDSAVYFCASSLERTGGTEAFFGQGTRLTVV.

This clonotype was picked up a small number of times. The rearrangement joins TRBV20-1 to TRBJ1-1; weak D call: TRBD1 (6 bases). This CDR3 has 17 amino acids. Germline V gives CDR1 DFQATT, CDR2 SNEGSKA (reference sequence). V was trimmed by 6 bases and J by 6 bases, leaving 29 bases between them. The CDR3 DNA follows: TGCAGTGCGGTGGACAGAGAATCCGGACTTTGGTTCGCTGAAGCTTTCTTT. Translated: CSAVDRESGLWFAEAFF.

The sample holds a few counts of this clonotype. The chain employs TRBV29-1 and TRBJ2-2; 7 bases match TRBD2. V was clipped by 4 bases and J by 3 bases; unmatched bases: 5. This CDR3 comprises 14 residues. Germline CDR1 reads SQVTM; CDR2 reads ANQGSEA. The CDR3 spells CSVGAAGYTGELFF. The CDR3 coding sequence is TGCAGCGTTGGGGCAGCGGGATACACCGGGGAGCTGTTTTTT.

The rearrangement uses TRBV5-1 and TRBJ1-6, with 8 bases lining up with TRBD1. The germline V gene has CDR1 SGHRS and CDR2 YFSETQ. V was pared by 1 base and J by 10 bases, with 4 bases of the junction left unmatched. The CDR3 covers 14 residues. The CDR3, as DNA: TGCGCCAGCAGCTTGCAGGGGGCGGGCTCACCCCTCCACTTT. Amino acids: CASSLQGAGSPLHF.

This clonotype was observed a few times. The V and J genes are TRBV4-1 and TRBJ2-5; D perhaps matches TRBD2 (6 bases). The germline V gene encodes CDR1 MGHRA and CDR2 YSYEKL. CDR3 length: 17 residues. V was clipped by 3 bases and J by 5 bases, with 22 bases between them. The CDR3 is CASSQRSGGKTLETQYF. The CDR3, as DNA: TGCGCCAGCAGCCAGAGGAGTGGCGGGAAAACCCTGGAGACCCAGTACTTC.

In its sample, this clonotype was seen a few times. The chain recombines TRBV27 with TRBJ2-1; possibly TRBD2 for D (6 bases). Trimming took off 3 bases at V and 2 bases at J, with 8 bases between the two ends. CDR1 and CDR2 (germline): MNHEY, SMNVEV (reference sequence). This CDR3 is built from 14 residues. The CDR3, as DNA: TGTGCCAGCAGTTTTGGGAGGACCTACAATGAGCAGTTCTTC. This gives the protein CASSFGRTYNEQFF.

V and J are TRBV7-6 and TRBJ1-4; 9 bases are a match to TRBD1. The CDR3 is made up of 17 amino acids. Germline V lookup: CDR1 SGHVS, CDR2 FNYEAQ. Unmatched junction bases numbered 8, after V lost 5 bases and J lost 1 base. The CDR3 DNA follows: TGTGCCAGCAGCACGGGACAGGGTCGGAGAACTAATGAAAAACTGTTTTTT. Translated, it gives CASSTGQGRRTNEKLFF.

This clonotype was observed a handful of times. The chain is built from TRBV6-5 and TRBJ2-5, with a weak D call TRBD2 (5 bases). The CDR3 loop spans 16 amino acids. V lost 2 bases, J lost 1 base, and 14 bases lay in between. Germline V gene lookup returns CDR1 MNHEY and CDR2 SVGAGI. CDR3 residues: CASSYGAVPFQETQYF. CDR3 bases: TGTGCCAGCAGTTACGGAGCGGTCCCTTTCCAAGAGACCCAGTACTTC.

The chain recombines TRBV28 with TRBJ2-5, with no clear D. The CDR3 loop spans 13 amino acids. Trimming stripped 7 bases from V and 4 bases from J, with 13 bases between. CDR1 is MDHEN and CDR2 is SYDVKM in the germline V gene. The CDR3: CASIPLDRETQYF. CDR3 coding DNA: TGTGCCAGCATCCCCTTGGACCGAGAGACCCAGTACTTC.

This chain uses TRBV29-1 with TRBJ2-1; D remains unclear. CDR3 length: 11 residues. V lost 4 bases to trimming and J lost 12 bases, with 13 bases between them. Per the germline V gene, CDR1 is SQVTM and CDR2 is ANQGSEA. CDR3 nucleotide sequence: TGCAGCGTTGTTCTGGTAGAAGGGCAGTTCTTC. Translation: CSVVLVEGQFF.

The table lists this clonotype with a few counts. V usage is TRBV12-3 or TRBV12-4 and J usage is TRBJ1-6; D is possibly TRBD1 (6 bases). The CDR3 has 14 amino acids. The ends were cut back, 7 bases at V and 10 bases at J, with 17 bases in the middle. The DNA of the CDR3 is TGTGCCAGCAACCAGGGGCTCCAGGGGTCACCCCTCCACTTT. Protein sequence: CASNQGLQGSPLHF.

There are a few counts of this clonotype. This chain links TRBV20-1 with TRBJ2-1; no definite D call. The CDR3 contains 13 residues. Looked up from germline, CDR1 is DFQATT and CDR2 is SNEGSKA (reference sequence). Trimming pared 5 bases from V and 6 bases from J, leaving 14 bases between. CDR3 bases: TGCAGTGCTCCCCTCCCTGCCTCCAATGAGCAGTTCTTC. Its protein is CSAPLPASNEQFF.

The chain uses TRBV6-2 or TRBV6-3 and TRBJ2-3; D is uncertain. The CDR3 runs 13 residues. V was cut by 3 bases and J by 4 bases, with 8 bases left in between. The germline gives CDR1 MNHEY, CDR2 SVGEGT. CDR3 nucleotide sequence: TGTGCCAGCAGTTATCAACTGCCAGATACGCAGTATTTT. This codes for CASSYQLPDTQYF.

The chain recombines TRBV4-2 with TRBJ2-1; D is ambiguous. The CDR3 runs to 15 residues. The germline V gene encodes CDR1 LGHNA and CDR2 YNFKEQ. Trimming removed 1 base at V and 1 base at J, with 8 bases between. DNA of the CDR3: TGTGCCAGCAGCCAAGCTGTAGGGTCCTACAATGAGCAGTTCTTC. It codes for CASSQAVGSYNEQFF.

This clonotype was detected only a few times. The chain carries TRBV3-1 and TRBJ2-2; D gene unclear. In germline, CDR1 is LGHDT, CDR2 YNNKEL (reference sequence). The CDR3 sequence is 16 residues long. The ends were cut back, 4 bases at V and 1 base at J, with 13 bases in the middle. Written as DNA, the CDR3 is TGTGCCAGCAGCCCATTACCCGCACGGAACACCGGGGAGCTGTTTTTT. This encodes CASSPLPARNTGELFF. The variable domain in full, with the rest retrieved from reference TRBV3-1 and TRBJ2-2, is DTAVSQTPKYLVTQMGNDKSIKCEQNLGHDTMYWYKQDSKKFLKIMFSYNNKELIINETVPNRFSPKSPDKAHLNLHINSLELGDSAVYFCASSPLPARNTGELFFGEGSRLTVL.

The chain carries TRBV20-1 and TRBJ1-4; D remains unclear. This CDR3 contains 14 residues. Germline V gene lookup returns CDR1 DFQATT and CDR2 SNEGSKA (reference sequence). Trimming removed 0 bases from V and 6 bases from J, with 11 bases in between. The DNA for the CDR3 is TGCAGTGCTAGAGAGTTAGGGCCCTATGAAAAACTGTTTTTT. This sequence encodes CSARELGPYEKLFF.

This clonotype was recorded a few times. V is TRBV5-1 and J is TRBJ2-5; D gene unclear. The V end was cut by 6 bases, the J end by 3 bases, with 12 bases between. The germline V gene encodes CDR1 SGHRS and CDR2 YFSETQ. This CDR3 region has 13 residues. This CDR3 is CASIGNAEETQYF. The CDR3 DNA is TGCGCCAGCATCGGCAACGCGGAAGAGACCCAGTACTTC.

V and J are TRBV10-3 and TRBJ2-1, with a tentative D call TRBD1 (6 bases). CDR3 length: 13 amino acids. Germline assignment: CDR1 ENHRY and CDR2 SYGVKD. Trimming pared 6 bases from V and 3 bases from J, leaving 9 bases between. This chain's CDR3 is CAISLTGYNEQFF. The CDR3 DNA sequence: TGTGCCATCAGCCTGACAGGCTACAATGAGCAGTTCTTC.

The chain is built from TRBV10-3 and TRBJ1-2; the match to TRBD1 covers 9 bases. Trimming removed 7 bases from V and 2 bases from J; junction bases left unmatched: 2. CDR1 ENHRY and CDR2 SYGVKD come from the germline V gene. CDR3 length equals 13 residues. This chain's CDR3 is CAINGQGNYGYTF. The CDR3 bases are TGTGCCATCAACGGACAGGGGAACTATGGCTACACCTTC.

The chain couples TRBV9 to TRBJ2-3; D unclear. Trimming shortened V by 0 bases and J by 1 base, and 6 bases separated the two germline ends. Germline assignment: CDR1 SGDLS and CDR2 YYNGEE. The CDR3 sequence is 14 residues long. The CDR3 nucleotides are TGTGCCAGCAGCGTAGATCAGGGCACAGATACGCAGTATTTT. Encoded protein: CASSVDQGTDTQYF.

The rearrangement joins TRBV11-1 to TRBJ2-6, with TRBD1 matching over 8 bases. CDR3 length equals 15 residues. After removal of 4 bases from V and 2 bases from J, the junction contained 1 base not matched to a gene. In germline, CDR1 is SGHAT, CDR2 FQDESV (reference sequence). CDR3 sequence: CASSSQGAGANVLTF. CDR3 sequence (DNA): TGTGCCAGCAGCTCACAGGGGGCTGGGGCCAACGTCCTGACTTTC.

The sample holds a few counts of this clonotype. The rearrangement uses TRBV7-3 and TRBJ2-1, with D possibly TRBD1 on 5 matching bases. The CDR3 spans 17 residues. Germline values: CDR1 SGHTA, CDR2 FQGTGA. Trimming removed 5 bases from V and 2 bases from J, with 19 bases in between. DNA of the CDR3: TGTGCCAGCAGCCCCACGGTGGGGCTGGAAACCTACAATGAGCAGTTCTTC. It translates to CASSPTVGLETYNEQFF.

The rearrangement joins TRBV24-1 to TRBJ2-1, with D hard to call. CDR1 is KGHDR and CDR2 is SFDVKD in the germline V gene. The CDR3 runs to 16 residues. Trimming took 3 bases from V and 4 from J, leaving 15 bases between them. CDR3 DNA sequence: TGTGCCACCAGTGATGGGCCCGACGGGCGGTACAATGAGCAGTTCTTC. Protein: CATSDGPDGRYNEQFF.

V usage is TRBV5-1 and J usage is TRBJ2-5; 7 bases map to TRBD2. The CDR3 runs 15 residues. The V gene's germline CDR1 is SGHRS and CDR2 YFSETQ. Losses at the gene ends were 6 bases for V and 1 base for J; bases not matched to a gene: 9. This CDR3 reads CASKMGAGAQETQYF. The CDR3 nucleotides are TGCGCCAGCAAAATGGGTGCGGGAGCCCAAGAGACCCAGTACTTC.

The J gene is TRBJ2-7, the V gene TRBV20-1; D remains ambiguous. The CDR3 has 14 residues. V dropped 3 bases and J dropped 1 base, with 13 bases sitting between them. The V gene's germline CDR1 is DFQATT and CDR2 SNEGSKA (reference sequence). CDR3 in DNA: TGCAGTGCTAGCCGTTGGGCGCTTTCCTACGAGCAGTACTTC. Translation gives CSASRWALSYEQYF.